A single sample is the source of the 16 T cell receptor beta chains below, sequenced in a study of CD8+ T cells in alopecia areata. cDNA prepared by RNA extraction and subsequent reverse transcription served as the template for sequencing. Clones were read by immunoSEQ multiplex PCR, and TCRdb kept only the in-frame ones, dropping some. The sample yields 200,000 to 250,000 clones, approximately 61% seen once. Source: CD4+ T cells sorted from blood, taken at week 0. The receptors stem from a human donor with alopecia areata.

The chain links TRBV25-1 to TRBJ1-6; no definite D call. Germline CDR1 is MGHDK and CDR2 is SYGVNS. The V end lost 3 bases, the J end lost 0 bases, and 12 bases lay between the germline ends. The CDR3 sequence is 17 residues long. In DNA, the CDR3 is TGTGCCAGCAGTGATAACACATTCCTCTCCTATAATTCACCCCTCCACTTT. Its protein is CASSDNTFLSYNSPLHF.

This clone turned up a few times. The rearrangement joins TRBV29-1 to TRBJ2-7; 8 bases match TRBD2. Losses at the gene ends were 4 bases for V and 6 bases for J; bases not matched to a gene: 8. The germline V gene has CDR1 SQVTM and CDR2 ANQGSEA. The CDR3 runs to 13 residues. As DNA, the CDR3 is TGCAGCGTTGTCCAGCGGGAGTCTTCCGAGCAGTACTTC. Translating gives CSVVQRESSEQYF.

This clone was seen only a few times. The rearrangement joins TRBV27 to TRBJ1-1; a possible D gene is TRBD1 (5 bases). Germline V gene data show CDR1 as MNHEY and CDR2 as SMNVEV (reference sequence). CDR3 length equals 15 residues. The germline V and J ends were trimmed by 7 bases and 5 bases, with 20 bases remaining between them. This CDR3 reads CASNPRGQGGTEAFF. The CDR3 DNA reads TGTGCCAGCAACCCACGAGGGCAGGGCGGGACTGAAGCTTTCTTT.

This clone appeared a few times. As DNA, the CDR3 is TGTGCCAGCGAATGGAGGGACCCAACTAGCACAGATACGCAGTATTTT. Translated, it gives CASEWRDPTSTDTQYF. The chain carries TRBV2 and TRBJ2-3; D perhaps matches TRBD2 (6 bases). Germline-derived CDR1 and CDR2 are SNHLY and FYNNEI. V was shortened by 8 bases and J by 0 bases, with 18 bases between the two germline ends. The length of the CDR3 is 16 residues.

This sequence joins TRBV6-6 and TRBJ1-2, with 7 bases that match TRBD1. V lost 6 bases and J lost 8; bases outside the gene matches: 12. The CDR3 length is 14 residues. Germline CDR1 and CDR2: MNHNY and SVGAGI (reference sequence). The DNA of the CDR3 is TGTGCCAGCAGGCGAAGACAGGGTGAGGGAGGCTACACCTTC. It translates to CASRRRQGEGGYTF.

This clone was observed a single time. In DNA form, the CDR3 reads TGTGCCAGCAGCTTGGGACAGGCGAACACTGAAGCTTTCTTT. This codes for CASSLGQANTEAFF. V gene TRBV5-6 combines with J gene TRBJ1-1; the D gene is possibly TRBD1 (6 bases). CDR3 length equals 14 residues. CDR1 SGHDT and CDR2 YYEEEE come from the germline V gene. With 0 bases removed from V and 1 base from J, the gap between germline ends came to 7 bases.

This clone was seen only once. The CDR3 DNA is TGTGCCAGAGATAGCGGGGGGAACACAGATACGCAGTATTTT. This translates into CARDSGGNTDTQYF. The V and J genes are TRBV7-9 and TRBJ2-3; 10 bases are a match to TRBD2. V was clipped by 9 bases and J by 2 bases; unmatched bases: 5. The CDR3 runs 14 residues. Germline V gene lookup returns CDR1 SEHNR and CDR2 FQNEAQ (reference sequence).

This rearrangement joins TRBV15 to TRBJ2-1; D may be TRBD1 or TRBD2 (5 bases each). Deletions cut 4 bases from V and 10 bases from J, with 17 bases between. Germline V gene lookup returns CDR1 LNHNV and CDR2 YYDKDF (reference sequence). The CDR3 is 14 residues long. The CDR3, as DNA: TGTGCCACCAGCACAGGGACCAGCCCTCAGGAGCAGTTCTTC. It specifies CATSTGTSPQEQFF. Combining the CDR3 with reference TRBV15 and TRBJ2-1 gives the whole variable domain DAMVIQNPRYQVTQFGKPVTLSCSQTLNHNVMYWYQQKSSQAPKLLFHYYDKDFNNEADTPDNFQSRRPNTSFCFLDIRSPGLGDTAMYLCATSTGTSPQEQFFGPGTRLTVL.

This clone was counted only a few times. V and J are TRBV6-5 and TRBJ2-7, with 12 bases that match TRBD2. The CDR3 consists of 15 residues. With 6 bases clipped from V and 2 bases from J, the junction kept 5 bases outside the gene matches. Germline CDR1 reads MNHEY; CDR2 reads SVGAGI. The CDR3 bases are TGTGCCAGCAGCCAGACTAGCGGGAGCCCCTACGAGCAGTACTTC. Amino acid sequence: CASSQTSGSPYEQYF.

The rearrangement links TRBV5-1 to TRBJ2-1; D not certain. V gave up 0 bases and J gave up 6 bases, with 16 bases separating them. CDR3 length equals 16 residues. Germline loops: CDR1 SGHRS, CDR2 YFSETQ. CDR3 in DNA: TGCGCCAGCAGCTTGGGGTCTGGGCCTGGGTCCAATGAGCAGTTCTTC. It specifies CASSLGSGPGSNEQFF.

This sequence joins TRBV20-1 and TRBJ1-2, with D hard to call. The CDR3 runs 11 residues. In germline, CDR1 is DFQATT, CDR2 SNEGSKA (reference sequence). Written as DNA, the CDR3 is TGCAGCCTACGTGGCGAGTATGGCTACACCTTC. It codes for CSLRGEYGYTF.

The rearrangement joins TRBV7-2 to TRBJ2-4, with 9 bases that match TRBD1. The CDR3 runs 17 residues. Trimming took 1 base from V and 1 from J; bases not matched to a gene: 5. Per the germline V gene, CDR1 is SGHTA and CDR2 is FQGNSA. The CDR3 DNA follows: TGTGCCAGCAGCTTAGTAGGGACAGGGAGGGCCAAAAACATTCAGTACTTC. Amino acid sequence: CASSLVGTGRAKNIQYF.

This clone has just a few counts. The J gene is TRBJ2-3, the V gene TRBV29-1; no clear D gene. The CDR3 has 14 amino acids. Trimming cost V 2 bases and J 1 base, with 10 bases left between them. Germline V gene sequence: CDR1 SQVTM, CDR2 ANQGSEA. DNA for the CDR3: TGCAGCGTTGAAAAGACTCCCCGCACAGATACGCAGTATTTT. Translating it yields CSVEKTPRTDTQYF.

CDR3 DNA sequence: TGTGCCATCAGTGCTTTGGGACAGGGGGTCCGCGGCTATGGCTACACCTTC. It codes for CAISALGQGVRGYGYTF. The rearrangement uses TRBV10-3 and TRBJ1-2, with 11 bases identical to TRBD1. CDR3 length: 17 residues. Germline CDR1 ENHRY, CDR2 SYGVKD. V shed 4 bases and J 4 bases; nucleotides not matched to a gene: 11.

The chain has TRBV5-1 and TRBJ2-7; 9 bases agree with TRBD2. The ends lost 4 bases at V and 6 bases at J; junction bases unmatched: 17. Germline CDR1 and CDR2: SGHRS and YFSETQ. This CDR3 is built from 17 residues. CDR3 sequence reads: CASSGRLAEGFVGEQYF. CDR3 sequence (DNA): TGCGCCAGCAGCGGAAGACTAGCGGAGGGGTTTGTGGGCGAGCAGTACTTC. Based on the CDR3 plus reference TRBV5-1 and TRBJ2-7, the full variable domain is KAGVTQTPRYLIKTRGQQVTLSCSPISGHRSVSWYQQTPGQGLQFLFEYFSETQRNKGNFPGRFSGRQFSNSRSEMNVSTLELGDSALYLCASSGRLAEGFVGEQYFGPGTRLTVT.

The chain employs TRBV11-2 and TRBJ1-4, with TRBD1 as a possible D gene (6 bases). V was trimmed by 5 bases and J by 6 bases, leaving 10 bases between them. The V gene's germline CDR1 is SGHAT and CDR2 FQNNGV. The CDR3 loop spans 13 amino acids. The CDR3 protein is CASSAGEDEKLFF. The CDR3, as DNA: TGTGCCAGCAGCGCAGGGGAGGATGAAAAACTGTTTTTT.